The TCR beta chain described here comes from a study of blood T cell repertoires in COVID-19. Study background: Samples came from the United States, Italy and Spain, spanning acute and convalescent COVID-19.

The germline gives CDR1 SGHAT, CDR2 FQNNGV. The CDR3 runs to 19 residues. J lost 4 bases, V lost 6 bases, and 17 bases had no gene match. In the authors' workflow: Cell counts per sample came from amplifying reference gene primers. Using immunoSEQ multiplex PCR, the repertoire was profiled, and TCRdb retains in-frame clones only, with some absent. V and J calls and clone size follow that table, whereas D and trimming were derived from the DNA. The sample holds roughly 95,000 clones; about 84% are singletons and the top ten take roughly 24%. This clonotype originated in a human donor in a cohort sampled during active COVID-19. The chain employs TRBV11-2 and TRBJ2-2; 10 bases agree with TRBD1. The material sequenced was peripheral blood. The CDR3 loop is CASRPLDGAGTGVTGELFF. CDR3 DNA: TGTGCCAGCAGACCTCTTGACGGTGCCGGGACAGGGGTCACCGGGGAGCTGTTTTTT.